This is a list of T cell receptor beta chains from one sample in a study of a mutant IDH1 vaccine in newly diagnosed glioma. Repertoires were generated with immunoSEQ multiplex PCR, while TCRdb's copy carries only in-frame clones and drops some. The sample yields about 59,000 clones, about nine tenths seen once. Source: PBMCs, taken from a glioma patient treated with radiotherapy, temozolomide or both. The receptor source for this set is a middle-aged man with glioma. The CDR3 runs from the conserved cysteine through the conserved F or W. D genes are given only for firm matches. Clone sizes are given selectively: once, few, many, or a class where the clone is expanded.

TRBV27	TRBJ1-5	.	.	CASRHTGGNNNQPQHF	TGTGCCAGCAGGCATACCGGAGGGAACAACAATCAGCCCCAGCATTTT
TRBV7-9	TRBJ1-1	TRBD1	.	CASSSRGLVGTEAFF	TGTGCCAGCAGCAGCAGGGGGCTGGTGGGCACTGAAGCTTTCTTT
TRBV4-2	TRBJ2-1	TRBD1	.	CASSRGGDRRGNEQFF	TGTGCCAGCAGCCGGGGCGGGGACAGGAGGGGCAATGAGCAGTTCTTC
TRBV5-8	TRBJ1-4	.	.	CASSLGRNEKLFF	TGTGCCAGCAGCTTGGGCAGGAACGAAAAACTGTTTTTT
TRBV29-1	TRBJ1-2	.	once	CSVAQTNYGYTF	TGCAGCGTTGCACAGACAAACTATGGCTACACCTTC
TRBV18	TRBJ1-5	.	.	CASSQGVGNQPQHF	TGTGCCAGCTCACAGGGGGTTGGCAATCAGCCCCAGCATTTT
TRBV9	TRBJ2-3	.	.	CASSMYLRGDTQYF	TGTGCCAGCAGCATGTACCTGAGGGGGGATACGCAGTATTTT
TRBV4-1	TRBJ1-3	TRBD1	.	CASSHRLQGSGNTIYF	TGCGCCAGCAGCCATCGTTTACAGGGGTCCGGAAACACCATATATTTT
TRBV5-1	TRBJ1-1	.	.	CASSDLVGAPSMNTEAFF	TGCGCCAGCAGCGACTTGGTGGGGGCCCCTTCTATGAACACTGAAGCTTTCTTT
TRBV5-1	TRBJ2-1	TRBD1	.	CASSLVGTEYNEQFF	TGCGCCAGCAGCTTGGTCGGGACAGAATACAATGAGCAGTTCTTC
TRBV11-3	TRBJ2-3	.	.	CASSFSHTDTQYF	TGTGCCAGCAGCTTTTCGCACACCGATACGCAGTATTTT
TRBV7-9	TRBJ2-7	.	once	CASSSTQVHSSYEQYF	TGTGCCAGCAGCTCAACACAGGTGCATTCCTCCTACGAGCAGTACTTC
TRBV6-6	TRBJ2-5	.	.	CASSFPRTETQYF	TGTGCCAGCAGTTTCCCTCGTACGGAGACCCAGTACTTC
TRBV11-2	TRBJ1-5	TRBD1	.	CASSPAGQGANQPQHF	TGTGCCAGCAGCCCAGCGGGCCAGGGGGCCAATCAGCCCCAGCATTTT
TRBV5-6	TRBJ2-2	.	.	CASSPYSGPTGELFF	TGTGCCAGCAGCCCGTACAGTGGACCCACCGGGGAGCTGTTTTTT
TRBV28	TRBJ1-6	.	.	CASVGAGNSPLHF	TGTGCCAGCGTCGGGGCAGGGAATTCACCCCTCCACTTT
TRBV4-1	TRBJ1-1	TRBD1	.	CASSQPGTGVLAFF	TGCGCCAGCAGCCAACCCGGGACAGGGGTATTGGCTTTCTTT
TRBV5-4	TRBJ2-7	.	once	CASSSGPKEGEQYF	TGTGCCAGCAGCTCTGGCCCGAAGGAGGGCGAGCAGTACTTC
TRBV29-1	TRBJ1-4	.	.	CSVESGVDEKLFF	TGCAGCGTTGAGTCGGGGGTAGATGAAAAACTGTTTTTT
TRBV5-4	TRBJ2-2	TRBD1	.	CASSTGTGTNTGELFF	TGTGCCAGCAGCACCGGGACAGGGACGAACACCGGGGAGCTGTTTTTT
TRBV30	TRBJ1-2	TRBD1	few	CAWSAGTGGYGYTF	TGTGCCTGGAGTGCCGGGACAGGGGGCTATGGCTACACCTTC
TRBV6-1	TRBJ2-1	.	.	CASSTERSHEQFF	TGTGCCAGCAGCACCGAAAGAAGCCATGAGCAGTTCTTC
TRBV27	TRBJ2-5	.	.	CASSLRGYQETQYF	TGTGCCAGCAGTCTGCGAGGGTACCAAGAGACCCAGTACTTC
TRBV4-1	TRBJ2-2	TRBD2	.	CASSDISLAAETGELFF	TGCGCCAGCAGCGATATTTCACTAGCGGCAGAAACCGGGGAGCTGTTTTTT
TRBV30	TRBJ1-2	.	once	CAWGIGLGVNYGYTF	TGTGCCTGGGGTATTGGTTTGGGAGTTAACTATGGCTACACCTTC
TRBV20-1	TRBJ2-1	.	.	CSAPNNEQFF	TGCAGTGCCCCGAACAATGAGCAGTTCTTC
TRBV30	TRBJ1-1	TRBD1	.	CAWSVSTGVGTEAFF	TGTGCCTGGAGTGTCTCCACAGGGGTTGGGACTGAAGCTTTCTTT
TRBV19	TRBJ2-7	.	.	CASRLGPSPSYEQYF	TGTGCCAGTAGGTTGGGACCGAGTCCCTCCTACGAGCAGTACTTC
TRBV27	TRBJ2-7	.	.	CASSLASSTEQYF	TGTGCCAGCAGTTTGGCCAGCAGCACGGAGCAGTACTTC
TRBV29-1	TRBJ2-7	.	.	CSVSLTVLSYEQYF	TGCAGCGTTTCTTTGACAGTACTCTCCTACGAGCAGTACTTC
TRBV11-2	TRBJ2-7	.	.	CASSLAPQVEQYF	TGTGCCAGCAGCTTAGCTCCACAGGTGGAGCAGTACTTC
TRBV2	TRBJ2-2	TRBD2	.	CASNQRGHNTGELFF	TGTGCCAGCAACCAGCGGGGTCACAACACCGGGGAGCTGTTTTTT
TRBV4-1	TRBJ1-4	.	.	CASSQGWGDNEKLFF	TGCGCCAGCAGCCAAGGGTGGGGGGATAATGAAAAACTGTTTTTT
TRBV18	TRBJ1-2	.	.	CASSSGTNYGYTF	TGTGCCAGCTCATCCGGGACCAACTATGGCTACACCTTC
TRBV6-5	TRBJ2-1	.	.	CASSYRDTGNEQFF	TGTGCCAGCAGTTATCGGGACACAGGTAATGAGCAGTTCTTC
TRBV7-8	TRBJ2-1	.	.	CASSPKGDFGSYNEQFF	TGTGCCAGCAGCCCCAAAGGGGATTTCGGCTCCTACAATGAGCAGTTCTTC
TRBV11-1	TRBJ1-1	.	.	CASSFQQGNTEAFF	TGTGCCAGCAGCTTTCAACAGGGGAACACTGAAGCTTTCTTT
TRBV19	TRBJ1-2	.	.	CASSFPGGVYGYTF	TGTGCCAGTAGCTTTCCTGGAGGGGTCTATGGCTACACCTTC
TRBV11-2	TRBJ2-1	TRBD2	.	CASSLDLPGAMRGDYNEQFF	TGTGCCAGCAGCTTAGACCTCCCTGGGGCTATGCGGGGGGACTACAATGAGCAGTTCTTC
TRBV5-6	TRBJ1-5	.	once	CASSRQGTSNQPQHF	TGTGCCAGCAGCCGGCAGGGTACTAGCAATCAGCCCCAGCATTTT
TRBV7-8	TRBJ2-1	.	.	CASSLEGGRPSYNEQFF	TGTGCCAGCAGCTTAGAAGGGGGTCGGCCATCCTACAATGAGCAGTTCTTC
TRBV4-2	TRBJ1-1	TRBD1	.	CASSRGDVPGGMLDTEAFF	TGTGCCAGCAGCCGAGGGGACGTGCCAGGGGGCATGCTGGACACTGAAGCTTTCTTT